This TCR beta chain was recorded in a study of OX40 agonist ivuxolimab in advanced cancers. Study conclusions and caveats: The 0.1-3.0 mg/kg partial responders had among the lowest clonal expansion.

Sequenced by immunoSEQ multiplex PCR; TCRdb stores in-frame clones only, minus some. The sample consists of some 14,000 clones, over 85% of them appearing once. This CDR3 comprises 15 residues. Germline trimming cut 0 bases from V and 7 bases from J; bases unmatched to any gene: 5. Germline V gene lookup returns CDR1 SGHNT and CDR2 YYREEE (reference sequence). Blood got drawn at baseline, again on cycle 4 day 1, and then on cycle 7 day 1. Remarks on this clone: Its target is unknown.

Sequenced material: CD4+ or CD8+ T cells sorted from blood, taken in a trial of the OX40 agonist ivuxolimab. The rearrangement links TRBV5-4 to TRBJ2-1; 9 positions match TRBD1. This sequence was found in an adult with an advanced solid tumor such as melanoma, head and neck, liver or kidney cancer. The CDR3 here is CASSLVETGGNEQFF. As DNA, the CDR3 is TGTGCCAGCAGCTTGGTAGAGACAGGGGGGAATGAGCAGTTCTTC.